A single sample gave rise to the 17 T cell receptor beta chains below, sequenced in a study of T cells in tumors after PD-1 blockade. Here immunoSEQ multiplex PCR was the method, and the copy in TCRdb shows in-frame clones only, minus some. The sample shows approximately 35,000 clones, roughly 78% of them seen only once. The starting material was PBMCs, obtained before anti-PD-1 treatment. The receptors here all came from a human donor with basal cell carcinoma.

This clone was counted a few times. The V and J genes are TRBV19 and TRBJ2-7; 9 bases map to TRBD1. The CDR3 has 15 residues. Trimming removed 5 bases from V and 5 bases from J; junction bases left unmatched: 10. Germline values: CDR1 LNHDA, CDR2 SQIVND (reference sequence). In DNA form, the CDR3 reads TGTGCCAGTAGTGCCAAGACAGGGGGGCGCCACGAGCAGTACTTC. The encoded protein is CASSAKTGGRHEQYF.

The chain is built from TRBV6-2 or TRBV6-3 and TRBJ2-3; tentative D call: TRBD1 (6 bases). The CDR3 is 15 amino acids. CDR1 MNHEY and CDR2 SVGEGT come from the germline V gene. The ends were cut back, 2 bases at V and 6 bases at J, with 15 bases in the middle. The CDR3 bases are TGTGCCAGCAGTTACAGGGGACAACGAGCTGATACGCAGTATTTT. Translation gives CASSYRGQRADTQYF.

CDR3 bases: TGTGCCAGCAGCCCGGGACTCCCGTCAGATACGCAGTATTTT. This sequence encodes CASSPGLPSDTQYF. This chain connects TRBV7-2 to TRBJ2-3, with D perhaps TRBD2 (6 bases). The length of the CDR3 is 14 residues. Between the trimmed V and J ends, which lost 5 bases and 4 bases, there was a span of 13 bases. Germline CDR1 is SGHTA and CDR2 is FQGNSA.

The V call is TRBV2, the J call TRBJ2-6; D gene uncertain. V was clipped by 7 bases and J by 1 base, with 17 bases between them. In germline, CDR1 is SNHLY, CDR2 FYNNEI. The CDR3 length is 17 residues. The CDR3 here is CASKIAKGFSGANVLTF. The CDR3 DNA is TGTGCCAGCAAGATAGCTAAGGGCTTTTCTGGGGCCAACGTCCTGACTTTC.

The chain uses TRBV9 and TRBJ2-4, with 9 nucleotides matching TRBD1. The CDR3 has 17 residues. Germline-derived CDR1 and CDR2 are SGDLS and YYNGEE. V was clipped by 4 bases and J by 5 bases; unmatched bases: 13. This CDR3 is CASSITLGTGNENIQYF. The DNA of the CDR3 is TGTGCCAGCAGCATCACCCTAGGGACAGGGAACGAAAACATTCAGTACTTC.

The genes are TRBV16 and TRBJ1-2; no clear D gene. The CDR3 loop spans 11 amino acids. Trimming removed 0 bases at V and 9 bases at J, with 5 bases between. Germline V gene data show CDR1 as KGHSY and CDR2 as FQNENV. CDR3 protein: CASSQSGSYTF. CDR3 DNA sequence: TGTGCCAGCAGCCAATCGGGTAGCTACACCTTC.

The rearrangement links TRBV9 to TRBJ2-7, with D perhaps TRBD2 (5 bases). Trimming stripped 4 bases from V and 2 bases from J, with 13 bases between. CDR3 length: 14 residues. The germline CDR1 and CDR2 sequences are SGDLS and YYNGEE. CDR3: CASSSGPVPYEQYF. In DNA form, the CDR3 reads TGTGCCAGCAGCAGCGGACCTGTGCCCTACGAGCAGTACTTC.

The chain combines TRBV7-9 with TRBJ2-7; TRBD1 matches 10 bases. V lost 1 base and J lost 4; bases outside the gene matches: 1. The CDR3 contains 14 residues. Germline assignment: CDR1 SEHNR and CDR2 FQNEAQ (reference sequence). The CDR3 DNA is TGTGCCAGCAGCTTAGGACAGGGGGCTTACGAGCAGTACTTC. This translates into CASSLGQGAYEQYF.

V and J are TRBV6-1 and TRBJ1-6, with 7 bases aligning to TRBD1. With 3 bases clipped from V and 9 bases from J, the junction kept 11 bases outside the gene matches. CDR3 length: 16 amino acids. The V gene's germline CDR1 is MNHNS and CDR2 SASEGT. The CDR3 DNA follows: TGTGCCAGCAGTGACTTTGGTGAAGGGGGCGGTTCACCCCTCCACTTT. It encodes CASSDFGEGGGSPLHF.

The chain is built from TRBV28 and TRBJ1-1, with D maybe TRBD1 (5 bases). V was clipped by 3 bases and J by 0 bases, with 23 bases between them. The V gene's germline CDR1 is MDHEN and CDR2 SYDVKM. This CDR3 contains 19 residues. In DNA form, the CDR3 reads TGTGCCAGCAGTTTGGGGCAGGGAAGGGCGCAGCGTTTGAACACTGAAGCTTTCTTT. Translating it yields CASSLGQGRAQRLNTEAFF.

The chain carries TRBV30 and TRBJ1-5; D might be TRBD1 (5 bases). Trimming left V 0 bases short and J 4 bases short, with 13 bases between. The germline V gene encodes CDR1 GTSNPN and CDR2 SVGIG (reference sequence). There are 15 residues in the CDR3. The DNA for the CDR3 is TGTGCCTGGAGTGTACTGGGGCAGAATAATCAGCCCCAGCATTTT. It codes for CAWSVLGQNNQPQHF.

The chain couples TRBV30 to TRBJ1-3; D remains unclear. This CDR3 region has 13 residues. Looked up from germline, CDR1 is GTSNPN and CDR2 is SVGIG (reference sequence). V was pared by 0 bases and J by 1 base, with 4 bases between. The CDR3 DNA sequence: TGTGCCTGGAGTGTACCGTCTGGAAACACCATATATTTT. Its protein is CAWSVPSGNTIYF.

This clone appeared a few times. The genes are TRBV3-1 (or the pseudogene TRBV3-2) and TRBJ1-1; 7 bases fit TRBD1. The CDR3 extends over 13 amino acids. Germline-derived CDR1 and CDR2 are LGHDT and YNNKEL (reference sequence). V gave up 5 bases and J gave up 5 bases; unmatched junction bases: 5. As DNA, the CDR3 is TGTGCCAGCAGCTCCGGGACAGCGACTGAAGCTTTCTTT. Amino acids: CASSSGTATEAFF.

The rearrangement uses TRBV30 and TRBJ1-1; D is ambiguous. Trimming stripped 0 bases from V and 0 bases from J, with 5 bases between. CDR1 GTSNPN and CDR2 SVGIG come from the germline V gene (reference sequence). The CDR3 is 13 residues long. CDR3 residues: CAWSVNMNTEAFF. The DNA for the CDR3 is TGTGCCTGGAGTGTAAACATGAACACTGAAGCTTTCTTT.

This clone has only one observation. The gene calls are TRBV6-1 and TRBJ2-2; D gene ambiguous. Germline values: CDR1 MNHNS, CDR2 SASEGT. V lost 2 bases to trimming and J lost 5 bases, with 9 bases between them. The CDR3 totals 14 residues. CDR3 loop: CASSETQTTGELFF. The CDR3 coding sequence is TGTGCCAGCAGTGAAACCCAAACGACCGGGGAGCTGTTTTTT.

The chain combines TRBV7-9 with TRBJ2-1; D gene unclear. The CDR3 has 13 amino acids. V gave up 1 base and J gave up 5 bases, with 6 bases separating them. Germline V gene sequence: CDR1 SEHNR, CDR2 FQNEAQ (reference sequence). The CDR3 DNA reads as TGTGCCAGCAGCTTAGTTGGGGACAATGAGCAGTTCTTC. It encodes CASSLVGDNEQFF. Based on the CDR3 plus reference TRBV7-9 and TRBJ2-1, the full variable domain is DTGVSQNPRHKITKRGQNVTFRCDPISEHNRLYWYRQTLGQGPEFLTYFQNEAQLEKSRLLSDRFSAERPKGSFSTLEIQRTEQGDSAMYLCASSLVGDNEQFFGPGTRLTVL.

The chain joins TRBV5-1 to TRBJ2-3; possible D gene TRBD2, 5 bases. V gave up 1 base and J gave up 6 bases, with 9 bases separating them. The CDR3 is 13 amino acids. Germline V gives CDR1 SGHRS, CDR2 YFSETQ. CDR3 residues: CASSLLGGDTQYF. For the CDR3, the DNA is TGCGCCAGCAGCTTGCTTGGAGGCGATACGCAGTATTTT.